One sample yielded the 4 T cell receptor beta chains listed below, sequenced in a study of control samples from healthy donors and cancer patients. Sequencing was performed with immunoSEQ multiplex PCR; in TCRdb, only in-frame clones are kept and a portion is missing. This sample has around 170,000 clones, with about 86% found just once. Sequences were obtained from blood. Receptors originate from a woman under 40 in good health.

J is TRBJ2-1 and V is TRBV11-3; D is unclear. Germline-derived CDR1 and CDR2 are SGHNT and YENEEA. V gave up 2 bases and J gave up 4 bases, with 15 bases separating them. This CDR3 is 16 amino acids long. CDR3 amino acids: CASSLMGMSGYNEQFF. CDR3 bases: TGTGCCAGCAGCTTAATGGGCATGTCCGGTTACAATGAGCAGTTCTTC.

This clone was seen a single time. The chain links TRBV5-6 to TRBJ1-6, with 7 nucleotides matching TRBD1. Germline loops: CDR1 SGHDT, CDR2 YYEEEE. The V segment lost 5 bases and the J segment 5 bases; nucleotides outside the gene matches: 4. The CDR3 has 14 residues. The DNA for the CDR3 is TGTGCCAGCAGATGGACAGGACATAATTCACCCCTCCACTTT. Translation gives CASRWTGHNSPLHF. Full variable domain (remainder filled in from reference TRBV5-6 and TRBJ1-6): DAGVTQSPTHLIKTRGQQVTLRCSPKSGHDTVSWYQQALGQGPQFIFQYYEEEERQRGNFPDRFSGHQFPNYSSELNVNALLLGDSALYLCASRWTGHNSPLHFGNGTRLTVT.

The chain has TRBV7-9 and TRBJ1-2; D unclear. Germline V gene data show CDR1 as SEHNR and CDR2 as FQNEAQ (reference sequence). Trimming took off 1 base at V and 8 bases at J, with 20 bases between the two ends. This CDR3 is 16 amino acids long. CDR3 in amino acids: CASSLDDGSSSRGYTF. As DNA, the CDR3 is TGTGCCAGCAGCTTAGACGACGGCAGTTCCTCCCGGGGCTACACCTTC.

The J gene is TRBJ2-1, the V gene TRBV7-8; D gene ambiguous. The germline V gene has CDR1 SGHVS and CDR2 FQNEAQ. The CDR3 length is 14 residues. The V gene lost 2 bases and the J gene lost 7 bases, with 12 bases spanning the gap. CDR3 bases: TGTGCCAGCAGCTTATTTTCCTACGGGAATGAGCAGTTCTTC. Amino acid sequence: CASSLFSYGNEQFF.